The clone carrying this T cell receptor beta chain appeared a few times. Its antigen is not identified. The germline V gene encodes CDR1 MNHEY and CDR2 SVGAGI. Trimming took 5 bases from V and 0 from J, leaving 16 bases between them. The CDR3 covers 16 residues. The time point here: patch test 2, 6 weeks after DPC sensitization. Treatment meaning: therapeutic diphenylcyclopropenone sensitization with weekly scalp DPC. Blood draws came first, before each patch test. These data originate in a study of human T cells and chemical hapten exposure. Study-wide context: Throughout a study of approximately 25 weeks, patients underwent weekly scalp administration of diphenylcyclopropenone doses. Broader study findings: No alteration of TCRs above 1 in 1000 frequency was seen with DPC sensitization.

Per the original data handling: Samples ranged from roughly 23,224 to 690,600 TCRs, with a median of approximately 91,000. TCRdb re-called the RACE reads with MiXCR, one entry per CDR3 protein. These V and J calls derive from TCRdb rather than the authors' analysis. The table has 360,000 or so distinct CDR3 sequences, about 6% seen once. This material consisted of whole blood, taken in connection with sensitization to the hapten diphenylcyclopropenone (DPC). This receptor was taken from a woman aged 18-29 years with alopecia areata. Some clones in this sample may be carry-over from other donors' samples. This chain connects TRBV6-5 to TRBJ1-1; D is perhaps TRBD1 (6 bases). CDR3 DNA sequence: TGTGCCAGCAGTAGAGACTACGACAGGCTGAACACTGAAGCTTTCTTT. Its translation: CASSRDYDRLNTEAFF.